The 14 T cell receptor beta chains reported below all come from one sample, sequenced in a study of cytomegalovirus exposure and HLA in healthy donors. PCR primers comprised 60 Vbeta and 13 Jbeta primers. Sequencing was performed with immunoSEQ multiplex PCR; in TCRdb, only in-frame clones are kept and a portion is missing. The sample lists some 130,000 clones, around three quarters seen once, with around 1.9% in the top ten. The material sequenced was PBMCs. These receptors came from a woman in her sixties or seventies in good health and CMV-seropositive.

The chain has TRBV4-1 and TRBJ1-2; possibly TRBD1 for D (6 bases). Germline V lookup: CDR1 MGHRA, CDR2 YSYEKL. This CDR3 region has 14 residues. V gave up 4 bases and J gave up 4 bases, with 13 bases separating them. In DNA, the CDR3 is TGCGCCAGCAGCCCTCCAACAGGGCCCTATGGCTACACCTTC. Translating it yields CASSPPTGPYGYTF.

This chain's CDR3 is CAWSVKVDRVDFAKNIQYF. The CDR3 bases are TGTGCCTGGAGTGTGAAGGTCGACAGGGTAGATTTTGCCAAAAACATTCAGTACTTC. The chain links TRBV30 to TRBJ2-4, with 7 nucleotides matching TRBD1. J lost 1 base, V lost 0 bases, and 15 bases had no gene match. CDR3 size: 19 residues. Germline V gives CDR1 GTSNPN, CDR2 SVGIG (reference sequence).

As to this clone: Sequence at one end of the junction differs from germline and may be a read error. The J gene is TRBJ2-3, the V gene TRBV7-7, with 7 bases fitting TRBD1. The CDR3 contains 15 residues. Per the germline V gene, CDR1 is SSHAT and CDR2 is FNYEAQ (reference sequence). The CDR3 spells CASSPGQALTDTQYF. CDR3 DNA: TGTGCTAGCAGCCCCGGACAGGCACTCACAGATACGCAGTATTTT.

This clone was found a few times. The rearrangement uses TRBV19 and TRBJ1-1; D may be TRBD1 (5 bases). Germline CDR1 is LNHDA and CDR2 is SQIVND (reference sequence). The V gene lost 3 bases and the J gene lost 1 base, with 9 bases spanning the gap. This CDR3 is built from 14 residues. CDR3 in DNA: TGTGCCAGTAGTATTCAGGGCAGGAACACTGAAGCTTTCTTT. This translates into CASSIQGRNTEAFF.

This chain uses TRBV19 with TRBJ2-1, with TRBD1 as a possible D gene (5 bases). In germline, CDR1 is LNHDA, CDR2 SQIVND (reference sequence). The CDR3 covers 15 residues. The ends were cut back, 6 bases at V and 3 bases at J, with 15 bases in the middle. The DNA of the CDR3 is TGTGCCAGTAGCCCAGGCCAGGGTAGCTACAATGAGCAGTTCTTC. It specifies CASSPGQGSYNEQFF.

The rearrangement joins TRBV6-5 to TRBJ2-1, with 7 nucleotides matching TRBD2. V was clipped by 6 bases and J by 5 bases; unmatched bases: 10. The V gene's germline CDR1 is MNHEY and CDR2 SVGAGI. This CDR3 spans 15 amino acids. In DNA form, the CDR3 reads TGTGCCAGCAGGGCCGTCGGACTAGGGGACAATGAGCAGTTCTTC. Its protein is CASRAVGLGDNEQFF.

The rearrangement uses TRBV5-1 and TRBJ2-4; D is undetermined. The germline CDR1 and CDR2 sequences are SGHRS and YFSETQ. This CDR3 has 17 amino acids. V lost 3 bases to trimming and J lost 0 bases, with 16 bases between them. CDR3 residues: CASSSISKDLAKNIQYF. Written as DNA, the CDR3 is TGCGCCAGCAGCTCGATTAGTAAAGATCTAGCCAAAAACATTCAGTACTTC.

The rearrangement uses TRBV12-5 and TRBJ2-1; no firm D call. Germline CDR1 LGHNT, CDR2 FRNRAP. CDR3 length: 16 amino acids. Trimming removed 3 bases at V and 0 bases at J, with 12 bases between. Written as DNA, the CDR3 is TGTGCTAGTGGTTTTTCCTCCGTGAGCTCCTACAATGAGCAGTTCTTC. Protein sequence: CASGFSSVSSYNEQFF.

This chain joins TRBV18 and TRBJ1-1; possibly TRBD1 for D (6 bases). Trimming cost V 3 bases and J 4 bases, with 12 bases left between them. This CDR3 is 14 amino acids long. Germline CDR1 is KGHSH and CDR2 is LQKENI. This CDR3 is CASSPGTPFTEAFF. The CDR3 DNA follows: TGTGCCAGCTCACCTGGGACACCCTTCACTGAAGCTTTCTTT.

This sequence joins TRBV6-5 and TRBJ2-3; tentative D call: TRBD2 (6 bases). The CDR3 totals 14 residues. From germline, CDR1 is MNHEY and CDR2 SVGAGI. V was shortened by 4 bases and J by 2 bases, with 10 bases between the two germline ends. CDR3: CASSSAGITDTQYF. As DNA, the CDR3 is TGTGCCAGCAGTTCTGCGGGAATCACAGATACGCAGTATTTT.

This clone has only a few counts. The genes are TRBV2 and TRBJ1-5, with TRBD1 as a possible D gene (6 bases). V lost 6 bases and J lost 2, with 11 bases in between. The CDR3 has 14 residues. Per germline, CDR1 SNHLY and CDR2 FYNNEI. The CDR3 is CASRESGGNQPQHF. In DNA form, the CDR3 reads TGTGCCAGCAGGGAATCAGGGGGCAATCAGCCCCAGCATTTT.

This chain uses TRBV4-2 with TRBJ2-5, with TRBD2 matching 16 bases. CDR3 length: 18 residues. Germline trimming cut 3 bases from V and 5 bases from J; bases unmatched to any gene: 9. Germline V gives CDR1 LGHNA, CDR2 YNFKEQ. The CDR3 is CASSHDGTSGRALETQYF. In nucleotides, the CDR3 is TGTGCCAGCAGCCACGATGGGACTAGCGGGAGGGCCTTGGAGACCCAGTACTTC.

The rearrangement links TRBV6-6 to TRBJ1-1, with a tentative D call TRBD1 (6 bases). Germline lookup yields CDR1 MNHNY and CDR2 SVGAGI (reference sequence). Trimming removed 6 bases from V and 7 bases from J, with 12 bases in between. There are 12 residues in the CDR3. CDR3 sequence reads: CASRDSLLEAFF. The CDR3 DNA reads as TGTGCCAGCAGGGACAGTCTTCTTGAAGCTTTCTTT.

This clone has just a few counts. This chain links TRBV6-5 with TRBJ1-2; D remains unclear. The CDR3 length is 15 residues. V lost 5 bases and J lost 5, with 18 bases in between. Germline-derived CDR1 and CDR2 are MNHEY and SVGAGI. The CDR3, as DNA: TGTGCCAGCAGTCTTCGGGAGACCGGAGCTTATGGCTACACCTTC. Translation gives CASSLRETGAYGYTF.